This T cell receptor (beta chain) was found in a study of T cell responses to AZD1222 COVID-19 vaccine. On this clone itself: What it binds is unknown.

The study, taken as a whole, reports: Females made up more of the donors, who were largely white British, and clonal diversity may have come out too low. Unmutated regions of variants are reportedly targeted by nearly half of spike-specific TCRs. The span of vaccine-associated CD4 TCRs extended across spike, with dominance at 160-218 and 743-854. Samples come after the peak T cell response, not at day 14.

The table came from immunoSEQ multiplex PCR; TCRdb's copy has only in-frame clones and leaves some out. The table lists around 100,000 clones, just under 95% of them singletons, with under 2.5% in the top ten. Germline CDR1 and CDR2: SGHTA and FQGTGA. CDR3 length: 16 residues. The V segment lost 5 bases and the J segment 8 bases; nucleotides outside the gene matches: 12. The receptor was derived from an adult in good health. The sequences come from peripheral blood, collected on day 0 of AZD1222 vaccination. V usage is TRBV7-3 and J usage is TRBJ2-1, with TRBD2 matching 10 bases. The CDR3 region is CASSPIGTSGMYEQFF. The CDR3 region has the DNA TGTGCCAGCAGCCCGATTGGCACTAGCGGGATGTATGAGCAGTTCTTC.